A single T cell receptor (beta chain) is shown here with its context. The antigen remains undetermined. The data stem from a study of T cell responses to AZD1222 COVID-19 vaccine. Turning to the study itself: Timing groups of about 4 and about 12 weeks for second doses were pooled.

CDR3 size: 18 residues. CDR1 and CDR2 (germline): MNHEY, SMNVEV (reference sequence). J gave up 6 bases and V 0 bases, and 13 bases lay outside the gene matches. Data came from immunoSEQ multiplex PCR; TCRdb stores just in-frame clones and leaves some out. The sample shows under 200,000 clones, about 90% of them seen only once. General observations from the study: Donors were mostly white British, more females; clonal diversity possibly underestimated. Baseline testing showed seropositivity in only a handful of AZD1222 recipients.

The sample was peripheral blood, taken on day 0 of AZD1222 vaccination. The rearrangement joins TRBV27 to TRBJ2-1; 8 bases match TRBD1. This TCR was recovered from an adult in good health. The chain's CDR3 is CASSLSLERQGAGNEQFF. DNA for the CDR3: TGTGCCAGCAGTTTATCCCTGGAGCGGCAGGGGGCAGGCAATGAGCAGTTCTTC.